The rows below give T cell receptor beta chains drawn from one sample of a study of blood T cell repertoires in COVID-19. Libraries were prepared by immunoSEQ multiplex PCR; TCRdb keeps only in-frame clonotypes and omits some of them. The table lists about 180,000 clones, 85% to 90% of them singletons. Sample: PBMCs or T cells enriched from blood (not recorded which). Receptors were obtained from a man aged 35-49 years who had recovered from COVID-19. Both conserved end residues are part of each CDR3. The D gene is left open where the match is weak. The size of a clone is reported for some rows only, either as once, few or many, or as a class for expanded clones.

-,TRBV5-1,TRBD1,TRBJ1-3,CASSDPTGGTGNTIYF,TGCGCCAGCAGCGATCCTACAGGGGGAACTGGAAACACCATATATTTT
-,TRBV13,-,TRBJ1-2,CASSLGAPTNYGYTF,TGTGCCAGCAGCTTGGGGGCCCCTACTAACTATGGCTACACCTTC
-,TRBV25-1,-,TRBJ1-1,CASEPFQVNTEAFF,TGTGCCAGCGAGCCATTCCAGGTGAACACTGAAGCTTTCTTT
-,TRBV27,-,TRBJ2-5,CASSPTVQETQYF,TGTGCCAGCAGTCCGACAGTTCAAGAGACCCAGTACTTC
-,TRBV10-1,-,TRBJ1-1,CASSYSGSEAFF,TGCGCCAGCAGCTATTCCGGGTCTGAAGCTTTCTTT
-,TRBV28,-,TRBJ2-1,CASSPSTITFEQFF,TGTGCCAGCAGTCCATCGACTATAACGTTTGAGCAGTTCTTC
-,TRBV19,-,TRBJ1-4,CASTRQAYNEKLFF,TGTGCCAGTACCAGACAGGCATATAATGAAAAACTGTTTTTT
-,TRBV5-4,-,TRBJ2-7,CASSVGALEGEQYF,TGTGCCAGCAGCGTCGGGGCCCTGGAGGGGGAGCAGTACTTC
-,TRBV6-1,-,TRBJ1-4,CASSEARGREKLFF,TGTGCCAGCAGTGAAGCACGGGGGAGGGAAAAACTGTTTTTT
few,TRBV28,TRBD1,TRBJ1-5,CASRMGQRYQPQHF,TGTGCCAGCAGGATGGGACAGAGGTATCAGCCCCAGCATTTT
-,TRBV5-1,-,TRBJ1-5,CASSSTGSRNQPQHF,TGCGCCAGCAGTTCCACAGGGAGTAGAAATCAGCCCCAGCATTTT
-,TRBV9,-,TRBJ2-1,CASSPYWGLSYNEQFF,TGTGCCAGCAGTCCTTACTGGGGCTTATCCTACAATGAGCAGTTCTTC
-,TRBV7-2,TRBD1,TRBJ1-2,CASSIPGQGVQGFWYGYTF,TGTGCCAGCAGCATTCCGGGACAGGGGGTACAGGGCTTTTGGTATGGCTACACCTTC